These T cell receptor beta chains were read from a single sample in a study of T cells after yellow fever vaccination. TCRdb used MiXCR to reprocess the 5' RACE reads, holding one entry per CDR3 protein. Of 400,000 or so distinct CDR3 sequences in the sample, 6.2% were seen once. The input for sequencing was PBMCs, taken 5 days after the yellow fever booster vaccination. The source of these receptors is a man aged 25-45 years who received the YFV17D yellow fever vaccine. CDR3s include the opening cysteine and the closing phenylalanine or tryptophan. The order of the fields is V gene, CDR3 length, J gene, D gene, CDR3 protein. A D gene is named only where the DNA matches it firmly.

>TRBV20-1|12|TRBJ2-7|.
CSATRLSYEQYF
>TRBV20-1|14|TRBJ1-5|TRBD1
CSAPGTGEGKPQHF
>TRBV5-1|16|TRBJ2-7|TRBD2
CASSYDPSGGTYEQYF
>TRBV20-1|15|TRBJ2-3|TRBD2
CSAETSGRAGDTQYF
>TRBV30|14|TRBJ2-5|.
CAWRDPGGGGTQYF
>TRBV5-1|14|TRBJ2-7|TRBD1
CASSTHGQGYEQYF
>TRBV20-1|15|TRBJ2-1|TRBD2
CSARYSGDYNDEQFF
>TRBV12-3/TRBV12-4|12|TRBJ2-4|.
CASSLGTDIQYF
>TRBV20-1|15|TRBJ1-3|.
CSANGEVGSGNTIYF
>TRBV7-2|16|TRBJ2-1|TRBD2
CASSLSGGLAGEEQFF
>TRBV5-8|15|TRBJ2-1|.
CASSAYNSQRGEQFF
>TRBV25-1|16|TRBJ2-1|.
CASSVGGGPSYNEQFF
>TRBV3-1|18|TRBJ2-3|TRBD2
CASSQDAGGRISTDTQYF
>TRBV5-1|15|TRBJ2-1|.
CASSLALGSYNEQFF
>TRBV6-1|14|TRBJ1-6|.
CASTFTGNNSPLHF
>TRBV5-5|14|TRBJ2-5|.
CASSFGQGPETQYF
>TRBV29-1|14|TRBJ2-2|.
CSVSGDGDTGELFF
>TRBV5-1|15|TRBJ1-2|.
CASSLRAGDYEGYTF
>TRBV5-1|15|TRBJ2-1|TRBD2
CASSSGTSGSNEQFF
>TRBV30|16|TRBJ2-1|TRBD2
CAWSPATSGRANEQFF
>TRBV24-1|13|TRBJ1-2|.
CATSPGFQTGYTF
>TRBV7-2|15|TRBJ2-1|TRBD2
CASSFYAGGYNEQFF
>TRBV29-1|16|TRBJ2-3|TRBD2
CSVEDAGTSATDTQYF
>TRBV6-1|15|TRBJ2-2|TRBD1
CASTLDRVNTGELFF
>TRBV5-1|14|TRBJ2-3|TRBD1
CASSRDSRTDTQYF
>TRBV24-1|15|TRBJ2-5|.
CATSDPAGAGETQYF
>TRBV5-1|17|TRBJ2-1|TRBD2
CASSLAVERELVVKQFF
>TRBV5-6|15|TRBJ2-3|.
CASSLIPTTTDTQYF
>TRBV12-3/TRBV12-4|12|TRBJ2-1|.
CASRLPPQGAFF
>TRBV19|18|TRBJ2-1|TRBD2
CASSLGTSGPWGVNEQFF
>TRBV24-1|15|TRBJ2-7|TRBD2
CATSEGLAGGHEQYF
>TRBV28|16|TRBJ2-2|TRBD2
CASSSRLAGFGGELFF
>TRBV6-1|12|TRBJ2-7|.
CASSDFTLEQYF
>TRBV18|19|TRBJ2-1|TRBD2
CASSRTAGTSAKIHNEQFF
>TRBV6-1|14|TRBJ1-1|TRBD1
CASRGQGAITEAFF
>TRBV29-1|15|TRBJ2-3|TRBD2
CSVAKLAEDPDTQYF
>TRBV6-5|17|TRBJ1-5|TRBD1
CASRPGQGAGSNQPQHF
>TRBV5-1|16|TRBJ2-2|TRBD1
CASSLEGQPDTGELFF